This T cell receptor (beta chain) stems from a study of blood T cell repertoires in COVID-19. Recovered status in Cohort 3 required two negative PCRs, clearance, or symptom resolution. The repertoire was sequenced with immunoSEQ multiplex PCR; TCRdb's copy has only in-frame clones and lacks some. The profile shows under 350,000 clones, around 86% of them singletons. Trimming cost V 3 bases and J 8 bases; bases outside gene matches: 7. CDR1 and CDR2 from the germline V gene are SGHRS and YFSETQ. This CDR3 is 16 amino acids long. V is TRBV5-1 and J is TRBJ2-1, with 14 bases lining up with TRBD2. Sequencing used PBMCs or T cells enriched from blood (not recorded which). This clonotype originated in a woman aged 40 to 50 who had recovered from COVID-19. CDR3 loop: CASSSGLAGGVDEQFF. CDR3 nucleotides: TGCGCCAGCAGCTCCGGACTAGCGGGGGGTGTCGATGAGCAGTTCTTC.